This is a list of T cell receptor beta chains from one sample in a study of post-analysis software for immune sequencing data. TCRdb reanalysed the PCR reads using MiXCR and keeps one entry per CDR3 protein. The sample yields 800,000 to 950,000 distinct CDR3 sequences, roughly 58% seen once. Material: blood. The receptor set was obtained from a girl between 10 and 17 years old with multiple sclerosis. CDR3s include the opening cysteine and the closing phenylalanine or tryptophan. The D gene is left open where the match is weak. Not every row has a clone size; where given, it reads once, few, many or a size class.

clone_size: -; v_call: TRBV5-1; d_call: TRBD1; j_call: TRBJ1-2; cdr3_nt: TGCGCCAGCAGCTTCGACGACAGGGGCCTAGGCCTTGGTTACACCTTC; cdr3_aa: CASSFDDRGLGLGYTF
clone_size: -; v_call: TRBV4-1; d_call: TRBD1; j_call: TRBJ1-2; cdr3_nt: TGCGCCAGCAGCCAAGATGCCCCGACAGGGAACTATGGCTACACCTTC; cdr3_aa: CASSQDAPTGNYGYTF
clone_size: -; v_call: TRBV29-1; d_call: TRBD2; j_call: TRBJ2-5; cdr3_nt: TGCAGCGTTAAATACCTGGGACTAGCGGACCAAGAGACCCAGTACTTC; cdr3_aa: CSVKYLGLADQETQYF
clone_size: -; v_call: TRBV7-9; d_call: -; j_call: TRBJ2-6; cdr3_nt: TGTGCCAGTATCTGGGGCGAGCTAAGCTCTGGGGCCAACGTCCTGACTTTC; cdr3_aa: CASIWGELSSGANVLTF
clone_size: once; v_call: TRBV10-3; d_call: -; j_call: TRBJ2-1; cdr3_nt: TGTGCCATCAGTGAGGGACAAGGTACGAATGAGCAGTTCTTC; cdr3_aa: CAISEGQGTNEQFF
clone_size: -; v_call: TRBV20-1; d_call: -; j_call: TRBJ1-2; cdr3_nt: TGCGGTGCTAGTGTTTCGAGTGTCTATGGCTACACCTTC; cdr3_aa: CGASVSSVYGYTF
clone_size: once; v_call: TRBV11-2; d_call: TRBD2; j_call: TRBJ2-3; cdr3_nt: TGTGCCAGCAGCTTAGGAAGACTAGCGGGACCCCGAAAAGATATGGATACGCAGTATTTT; cdr3_aa: CASSLGRLAGPRKDMDTQYF
clone_size: few; v_call: TRBV29-1; d_call: -; j_call: TRBJ2-7; cdr3_nt: TGTAGCGTGGAAGGCATTAGTTACGAGCAGTACTTC; cdr3_aa: CSVEGISYEQYF
clone_size: few; v_call: TRBV29-1; d_call: -; j_call: TRBJ2-5; cdr3_nt: TGCAGCGTTGAAGGGCTGCGGAACCAGGGAGGAGAGACCCAGTACTTC; cdr3_aa: CSVEGLRNQGGETQYF
clone_size: few; v_call: TRBV29-1; d_call: -; j_call: TRBJ2-7; cdr3_nt: TGCAGCGTTGAGGGACTCACCGAGCAGTACTTC; cdr3_aa: CSVEGLTEQYF
clone_size: -; v_call: TRBV5-1; d_call: TRBD2; j_call: TRBJ2-3; cdr3_nt: TGCACCAGCAGCTTGACTAGCGGGAGCGGCACAGATACGCAGTATTTT; cdr3_aa: CTSSLTSGSGTDTQYF
clone_size: few; v_call: TRBV6-5; d_call: TRBD1; j_call: TRBJ1-2; cdr3_nt: TGTGCCAGCAGTCGCCAGGGGGGCGGCTGGTATGGCTACACCTTC; cdr3_aa: CASSRQGGGWYGYTF
clone_size: -; v_call: TRBV12-3/TRBV12-4; d_call: -; j_call: TRBJ2-7; cdr3_nt: TGTGCCAGCAGCCCTTCGGCCGAGCAGTACTTC; cdr3_aa: CASSPSAEQYF
clone_size: -; v_call: TRBV29-1; d_call: TRBD2; j_call: TRBJ2-5; cdr3_nt: TGCAGCGTTGTGCCGACTAGCGGCCAAGAGACCCAGTACTTC; cdr3_aa: CSVVPTSGQETQYF
clone_size: -; v_call: TRBV21-1; d_call: -; j_call: TRBJ2-5; cdr3_nt: TGTGCCAGCAGCAAAGGCGGGACAGGGTTAGAGACCCAGTACTTC; cdr3_aa: CASSKGGTGLETQYF
clone_size: -; v_call: TRBV5-1; d_call: TRBD1; j_call: TRBJ2-7; cdr3_nt: TGCGCCAGCAGCTTGGTGACAGGGGCCCTCTACGAGCAGTACTTC; cdr3_aa: CASSLVTGALYEQYF
clone_size: few; v_call: TRBV7-3; d_call: TRBD2; j_call: TRBJ2-1; cdr3_nt: TGTGCCAGCAGCTTAGACGGGCGGGGGGGATACAATGAGCAGTTCTTC; cdr3_aa: CASSLDGRGGYNEQFF
clone_size: few; v_call: TRBV12-3/TRBV12-4; d_call: -; j_call: TRBJ2-7; cdr3_nt: TGTGCCAGCAAGTTGGGCAAATCACACGAGCAGTACTTC; cdr3_aa: CASKLGKSHEQYF
clone_size: -; v_call: TRBV2; d_call: -; j_call: TRBJ2-1; cdr3_nt: TGTGCCAGCAGTGAAAAGACGTGGGATGAGCAGTTCTTC; cdr3_aa: CASSEKTWDEQFF
clone_size: few; v_call: TRBV6-6; d_call: -; j_call: TRBJ2-3; cdr3_nt: TGTGCCAGCAGCTACCCAGGACAGAGCACAGATACGCAGTATTTT; cdr3_aa: CASSYPGQSTDTQYF
clone_size: -; v_call: TRBV12-3/TRBV12-4; d_call: TRBD1; j_call: TRBJ1-2; cdr3_nt: TGTGCCAGCAGTTACCATTCGGACAGGGCTGGCTACACCTTC; cdr3_aa: CASSYHSDRAGYTF
clone_size: -; v_call: TRBV29-1; d_call: -; j_call: TRBJ2-1; cdr3_nt: TGCAGCGTACCACTAGGATTAGCCCTCGGGCCAGACAATGAGCAGTTCTTC; cdr3_aa: CSVPLGLALGPDNEQFF
clone_size: -; v_call: TRBV3-1; d_call: -; j_call: TRBJ1-1; cdr3_nt: TGTGCCAGCAGCCGGAGGGACCGAGGAGCTTTCTTT; cdr3_aa: CASSRRDRGAFF
clone_size: few; v_call: TRBV20-1; d_call: -; j_call: TRBJ1-2; cdr3_nt: TGCAGTGCCCATCCCGCCGCGGGGCAGTACTATGGCTACACCTTC; cdr3_aa: CSAHPAAGQYYGYTF
clone_size: -; v_call: TRBV5-1; d_call: -; j_call: TRBJ2-1; cdr3_nt: TGCGCCAGCAGCCCACACCGGGCCGAACTAAATGAGCAGTTCTTC; cdr3_aa: CASSPHRAELNEQFF
clone_size: once; v_call: TRBV27; d_call: -; j_call: TRBJ2-7; cdr3_nt: TGTGCCAGGCCCTGGGGGGCAAACCCCGGCGAGCAGTACTTC; cdr3_aa: CARPWGANPGEQYF
clone_size: few; v_call: TRBV5-1; d_call: -; j_call: TRBJ1-1; cdr3_nt: TGCGCCAGCCGCCGAATCGGGGGGAACACTGAAGCTTTCTTT; cdr3_aa: CASRRIGGNTEAFF
clone_size: few; v_call: TRBV27; d_call: TRBD1; j_call: TRBJ2-7; cdr3_nt: TGTGCCAGCAGGACGCGGACAGGGGGCGCCTCCTACGAGCAGTACTTC; cdr3_aa: CASRTRTGGASYEQYF
clone_size: -; v_call: TRBV15; d_call: TRBD1; j_call: TRBJ2-3; cdr3_nt: TGTGCCACCAGCAGAGCTACAGGGGCAGATACGCAGTATTTT; cdr3_aa: CATSRATGADTQYF
clone_size: -; v_call: TRBV20-1; d_call: TRBD1; j_call: TRBJ1-5; cdr3_nt: TGCAGTGCTAGGGAGACAGGGATAAATCAGCCCCAGCATTTT; cdr3_aa: CSARETGINQPQHF
clone_size: -; v_call: TRBV27; d_call: -; j_call: TRBJ2-7; cdr3_nt: TGTGCCAGCAGCGGATTCTGGCAAGGGGATGGCTACGAGCAGTACTTC; cdr3_aa: CASSGFWQGDGYEQYF
clone_size: -; v_call: TRBV6-6; d_call: TRBD1; j_call: TRBJ2-5; cdr3_nt: TGTGCCAGCAGCTCCTCCCCGGGACAGGGGAAAGAGACCCAGTACTTC; cdr3_aa: CASSSSPGQGKETQYF